The clone carrying this T cell receptor (beta chain) was found a few times. Its antigen is as yet unknown. A single record per CDR3 protein comes from TCRdb applying MiXCR to the 5' RACE reads. The table has under 250,000 distinct CDR3 sequences, 15% seen once. The sample comes from a study of T-cell memory formation after mild COVID-19. For the study at large: TCR clusters mostly belonged to single donors. Overall study findings and caveats: Clones shrinking between day 15 and 85 showed a balanced CD4/CD8 split, and those that grew later tilted toward CD4+. Chiefly within CM and EM were the contracting CD4+ clones; CD8+ ones were within EMRA. Pre-infection memory already had some responding clones, implying cross-reactive memory joined.

Per the germline V gene, CDR1 is SNHLY and CDR2 is FYNNEI. Trimming took 7 bases from V and 0 from J, leaving 7 bases between them. CDR3 size: 13 residues. Sequenced material: PBMCs or a T cell subset sorted from them (not recorded which). This sequence joins TRBV2 and TRBJ1-5, with a weak D call TRBD1 (5 bases). The sequence was collected from an adult woman who had mild COVID-19 (a few samples of this study predate the infection). Cell type and time point are not known. The DNA of the CDR3 is TGTGCCAGCATCAGGGATAGCAATCAGCCCCAGCATTTT. It codes for CASIRDSNQPQHF.